This T cell receptor (beta chain) was sequenced during a study of OX40 agonist ivuxolimab in advanced cancers. Study at large: Patients' therapy was ivuxolimab, an antibody that acts as an agonist of OX40 (CD134). The dose-escalation group included hepatocellular carcinoma, melanoma, renal cell carcinoma and head and neck cancer. Eligibility rules accepted prior anti-PD-1, anti-PD-L1 or anti-CTLA-4 therapy, and 40% had some. General study results and limits: Researchers report that CD8+ T cells had, on average, more expanded clones than CD4+.

As for this clone: Its antigen is unidentified.

Between the trimmed V and J ends, which lost 6 bases and 5 bases, there was a span of 11 bases. The CDR3 is made up of 12 amino acids. Germline V gene sequence: CDR1 LNHDA, CDR2 SQIVND (reference sequence). Generated by immunoSEQ multiplex PCR, the TCRdb table keeps only in-frame clones and is missing some. The sample shows tens of thousands of clones, about 81% of them seen only once. The sample here was CD4+ or CD8+ T cells sorted from blood, taken in a trial of the OX40 agonist ivuxolimab. The V call is TRBV19, the J call TRBJ2-7, with D possibly matching TRBD2 (6 bases). The TCR comes from an adult with an advanced solid tumor such as melanoma, head and neck, liver or kidney cancer. The CDR3 here is CASRGGVDEQYF. DNA of the CDR3: TGTGCCAGTAGGGGGGGTGTCGACGAGCAGTACTTC.